The 16 T cell receptor beta chains below all came from one sample that was sequenced in a study of T cell responses to AZD1222 COVID-19 vaccine. The repertoire was sequenced with immunoSEQ multiplex PCR; TCRdb's copy has only in-frame clones and lacks some. The sample contains about 160,000 clones, about 92% of which appear only once. Material: peripheral blood, obtained on day 0 of AZD1222 vaccination. The source is an adult in good health.

The V gene is TRBV5-1, the J gene TRBJ1-6, with D maybe TRBD1 (6 bases). The ends were cut back, 4 bases at V and 13 bases at J, with 18 bases in the middle. Germline CDR1 SGHRS, CDR2 YFSETQ. This CDR3 region has 14 residues. CDR3 amino acids: CASSPDGQGPPLHF. CDR3 nucleotides: TGCGCCAGCAGCCCGGACGGTCAGGGGCCGCCCCTCCACTTT.

The chain has TRBV11-3 and TRBJ1-1; unclear D gene. V was cut by 4 bases and J by 0 bases, with 15 bases left in between. The CDR3 is 16 amino acids. Germline lookup yields CDR1 SGHNT and CDR2 YENEEA. Here the CDR3 DNA reads TGTGCCAGCAGCTCCGGACCTGCTGAAATGAACACTGAAGCTTTCTTT. This codes for CASSSGPAEMNTEAFF.

The V gene is TRBV27, the J gene TRBJ2-5; TRBD1 is a possible D gene (5 bases). The V gene lost 5 bases and the J gene lost 7 bases, with 14 bases spanning the gap. Germline CDR1 and CDR2: MNHEY and SMNVEV (reference sequence). This CDR3 contains 13 residues. CDR3 sequence reads: CASSTQGSGTQYF. CDR3 nucleotides: TGTGCCAGCAGTACTCAGGGTTCGGGGACCCAGTACTTC.

This clone appeared once. The V call is TRBV7-8, the J call TRBJ1-5; D gene unclear. V lost 1 base to trimming and J lost 9 bases, with 10 bases between them. Germline CDR1 is SGHVS and CDR2 is FQNEAQ. The CDR3 extends over 13 amino acids. CDR3 protein: CASSLDPGRPQHF. CDR3 nucleotides: TGTGCCAGCAGCTTAGATCCGGGCCGGCCCCAGCATTTT. The full variable domain, rest sourced from reference TRBV7-8 and TRBJ1-5, is GAGVSQSPRYKVAKRGQDVALRCDPISGHVSLFWYQQALGQGPEFLTYFQNEAQLDKSGLPSDRFFAERPEGSVSTLKIQRTQQEDSAVYLCASSLDPGRPQHFGDGTRLSIL.

This rearrangement joins TRBV18 to TRBJ1-2; D is uncertain. V was pared by 1 base and J by 1 base, with 7 bases between. Germline V gene sequence: CDR1 KGHSH, CDR2 LQKENI. The CDR3 consists of 14 residues. The CDR3 DNA follows: TGTGCCAGCTCACCACGACGCTTTAACTATGGCTACACCTTC. Translation: CASSPRRFNYGYTF. The full variable domain, with the rest looked up from reference TRBV18 and TRBJ1-2, is NAGVMQNPRHLVRRRGQEARLRCSPMKGHSHVYWYRQLPEEGLKFMVYLQKENIIDESGMPKERFSAEFPKEGPSILRIQQVVRGDSAAYFCASSPRRFNYGYTFGSGTRLTVV.

This clone has only a few counts. The chain uses TRBV27 and TRBJ2-1, with a tentative D call TRBD1 (6 bases). With 2 bases removed from V and 9 bases from J, the gap between germline ends came to 23 bases. Germline CDR1 is MNHEY and CDR2 is SMNVEV (reference sequence). The length of the CDR3 is 17 residues. The DNA of the CDR3 is TGTGCCAGCAGTTTACGCGGTTGGTACAGGGTGGATGTTGAGCAGTTCTTC. It is translated as CASSLRGWYRVDVEQFF.

This clone has just one count. The genes are TRBV7-2 and TRBJ1-5; D might be TRBD1 (6 bases). The CDR3 is made up of 15 amino acids. CDR1 SGHTA and CDR2 FQGNSA come from the germline V gene. The V gene lost 3 bases and the J gene lost 5 bases, with 14 bases spanning the gap. The DNA for the CDR3 is TGTGCCAGCAGCTTCTCCCAGGGGATTCATCAGCCCCAGCATTTT. It specifies CASSFSQGIHQPQHF.

The chain couples TRBV30 to TRBJ1-4, with D perhaps matching TRBD1 (5 bases). V was trimmed by 2 bases and J by 3 bases, leaving 16 bases between them. The CDR3 consists of 16 residues. Germline CDR1 GTSNPN, CDR2 SVGIG (reference sequence). The CDR3 sequence is CAWSISGTAANEKLFF. CDR3 bases: TGTGCCTGGAGTATAAGTGGGACCGCCGCTAATGAAAAACTGTTTTTT.

The rearrangement joins TRBV10-3 to TRBJ2-5, with D possibly being TRBD1 (6 bases). This CDR3 is 15 amino acids long. Deletions cut 7 bases from V and 2 bases from J, with 17 bases between. Germline CDR1 ENHRY, CDR2 SYGVKD. The CDR3 sequence is CAINRTPDRQETQYF. In nucleotides, the CDR3 is TGTGCCATCAATCGAACACCGGACAGACAAGAGACCCAGTACTTC.

The chain carries TRBV6-2 or TRBV6-3 and TRBJ2-7, with 8 bases lining up with TRBD1. This CDR3 spans 15 amino acids. Trimming removed 6 bases from V and 2 bases from J; junction bases left unmatched: 9. Per the germline V gene, CDR1 is MNHEY and CDR2 is SVGEGT. The CDR3 DNA is TGTGCCAGCAGCCCCCGACAGGGGAAGGCCTACGAGCAGTACTTC. This sequence encodes CASSPRQGKAYEQYF.

V is TRBV18 and J is TRBJ2-7; 9 bases match TRBD1. The junction had 6 bases not matched to a gene; V was cut back by 3 bases and J by 3 bases. The germline CDR1 and CDR2 sequences are KGHSH and LQKENI. This CDR3 spans 15 amino acids. In DNA, the CDR3 is TGTGCCAGCTCACCCGGCCAGGGACAGGGCTACGAGCAGTACTTC. Translated: CASSPGQGQGYEQYF.

The chain links TRBV3-1 (or the pseudogene TRBV3-2) to TRBJ2-7; D might be TRBD2 (6 bases). CDR3 size: 12 residues. Germline lookup yields CDR1 LGHDT and CDR2 YNNKEL (reference sequence). Trimming pared 0 bases from V and 10 bases from J, leaving 10 bases between. The CDR3 DNA is TGTGCCAGCAGCCAAGATATCGGGAGACAGTACTTC. This encodes CASSQDIGRQYF.

The rearrangement links TRBV7-8 to TRBJ1-2; D might be TRBD1 (5 bases). Deletions cut 3 bases from V and 7 bases from J, with 18 bases between. The CDR3 totals 15 residues. CDR1 is SGHVS and CDR2 is FQNEAQ in the germline V gene. DNA of the CDR3: TGTGCCAGCAGCTTGAGCGGGGGTGGATTTCGTGGCTACACCTTC. This gives the protein CASSLSGGGFRGYTF.

CDR3 sequence (DNA): TGTGCCAGCAGTTACTCGAGGGTAGCGGGGGCCTACGAGCAGTACTTC. Protein product: CASSYSRVAGAYEQYF. The V and J genes are TRBV6-2 or TRBV6-3 and TRBJ2-7, with 9 bases matching TRBD2. The ends lost 0 bases at V and 2 bases at J; junction bases unmatched: 5. Germline CDR1 reads MNHEY; CDR2 reads SVGEGT. The CDR3 consists of 16 residues.

The chain recombines TRBV30 with TRBJ1-5; D not resolved. The CDR3 spans 14 residues. Germline V gene data show CDR1 as GTSNPN and CDR2 as SVGIG (reference sequence). V dropped 0 bases and J dropped 3 bases, with 9 bases sitting between them. DNA of the CDR3: TGTGCCTGGAGTGTGGGCAGCGACAATCAGCCCCAGCATTTT. This translates into CAWSVGSDNQPQHF.

The CDR3, as DNA: TGTGCCAGCAGTTACGCGCGCGGGGGGGCTTGGGAGCAGTACTTC. It specifies CASSYARGGAWEQYF. This chain links TRBV6-2 or TRBV6-3 with TRBJ2-7; 9 bases map to TRBD2. CDR1 is MNHEY, CDR2 SVGEGT, per germline. Trimming cost V 2 bases and J 7 bases; bases outside gene matches: 9. There are 15 residues in the CDR3.